This TCR beta chain was found in a study of vaccination effects on CD4 cells after COVID-19. Pools of viral peptides were used by the ViraFEST assay to expand antigen-specific CD4+ T cells ahead of sequencing. Scientists isolated CD4+ T cells after an approximately 10-day culture period ended. Participants received two doses of either the BNT162b2 or mRNA-1273 vaccine. Notes on this clone: Antigen unknown.

The CDR3 contains 12 residues. V lost 6 bases and J lost 8, with 14 bases in between. The assay was immunoSEQ multiplex PCR, and TCRdb's table has in-frame clones only and misses some. The sample gives around 30,000 clones, about 70% of which show up once; roughly 10% is in the top ten. The TCR originated in a human donor who received a COVID-19 vaccine. The chain has TRBV12-3 or TRBV12-4 and TRBJ2-7, with D unclear. The material was CD4+ T cells from PBMCs cultured with HCoV-NL63 spike peptides, obtained after COVID-19 vaccination. The CDR3 reads CASRPGLGKQYF. DNA of the CDR3: TGTGCCAGCAGACCCGGGTTGGGTAAGCAGTACTTC.